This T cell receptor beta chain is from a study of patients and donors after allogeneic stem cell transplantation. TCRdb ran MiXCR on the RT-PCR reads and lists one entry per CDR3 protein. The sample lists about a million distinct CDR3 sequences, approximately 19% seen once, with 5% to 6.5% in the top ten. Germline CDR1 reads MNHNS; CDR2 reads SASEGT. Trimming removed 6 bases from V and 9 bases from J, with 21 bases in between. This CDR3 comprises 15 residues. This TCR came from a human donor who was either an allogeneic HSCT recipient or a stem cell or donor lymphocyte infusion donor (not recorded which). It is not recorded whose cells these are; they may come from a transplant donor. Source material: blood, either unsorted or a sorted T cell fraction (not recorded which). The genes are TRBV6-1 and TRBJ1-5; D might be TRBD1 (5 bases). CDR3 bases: TGTGCCAGCAGCCCCACCGGGACGGCCCTAGGGCCCCAGCATTTT. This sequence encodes CASSPTGTALGPQHF.